A single sample gave rise to the 7 T cell receptor beta chains below, sequenced in a study of T cells in Graves' hyperthyroidism and ophthalmopathy. Regions amplified from RNA transcripts were the TCR beta CDR3 regions. The HTBI primer set served for first-round RT-PCR of the TCR CDR3. TCRdb passed the multiplex PCR reads through MiXCR, listing each CDR3 protein once. The sample includes about 380,000 distinct CDR3 sequences, about 13% of them seen just once. The sequencing sample was made of blood. Receptor source: a man younger than 40 with Graves' hyperthyroidism that later progressed to Graves' ophthalmopathy.

This clonotype was found many times. This chain joins TRBV12-3 or TRBV12-4 and TRBJ2-7; the match to TRBD2 covers 7 bases. The ends lost 5 bases at V and 2 bases at J; junction bases unmatched: 9. This CDR3 spans 15 amino acids. In DNA form, the CDR3 reads TGTGCCAGCAGTCTCTATAAAGCGGGGCCCTACGAGCAGTACTTC. Translation: CASSLYKAGPYEQYF.

There are many counts of this clonotype. The J gene is TRBJ1-6, the V gene TRBV12-3 or TRBV12-4, with D possibly TRBD1 on 5 matching bases. V was clipped by 6 bases and J by 8 bases, with 17 bases between them. CDR3 length: 15 amino acids. CDR3 sequence: CASRGTGSNHSPLHF. In DNA, the CDR3 is TGTGCCAGCAGAGGCACAGGCTCCAATCATTCACCCCTCCACTTT.

This clonotype was picked up a small number of times. The chain uses TRBV28 and TRBJ1-4; D unclear. V was clipped by 8 bases and J by 0 bases, with 13 bases between them. The length of the CDR3 is 15 residues. Per germline, CDR1 MDHEN and CDR2 SYDVKM. DNA for the CDR3: TGTGCCAGCGCATTGATTAAGACAACTAATGAAAAACTGTTTTTT. It specifies CASALIKTTNEKLFF.

The table lists this clonotype with many counts. This chain uses TRBV12-3 or TRBV12-4 with TRBJ2-1; TRBD2 matches 7 bases. This CDR3 has 15 amino acids. The ends lost 6 bases at V and 2 bases at J; junction bases unmatched: 7. This CDR3 reads CASRLGGWTYNEQFF. The CDR3 DNA follows: TGTGCCAGCAGATTGGGGGGGTGGACCTACAATGAGCAGTTCTTC.

This clonotype occurred many times. The rearrangement joins TRBV7-2 to TRBJ2-7; a weak D match, TRBD2 (5 bases). The CDR3 spans 12 residues. In germline, CDR1 is SGHTA, CDR2 FQGNSA. V was trimmed by 5 bases and J by 3 bases, leaving 8 bases between them. The CDR3 region has the DNA TGTGCCAGCAGCCCTACTAGCTACGAGCAGTACTTC. Encoded protein: CASSPTSYEQYF.

This clonotype was counted a few times. The rearrangement joins TRBV7-7 to TRBJ1-1; no reliable D call. Trimming shortened V by 5 bases and J by 6 bases, and 13 bases separated the two germline ends. Germline CDR1 reads SSHAT; CDR2 reads FNYEAQ (reference sequence). The CDR3 has 13 residues. CDR3: CASSPGWGAEAFF. CDR3 nucleotide sequence: TGTGCCAGCAGCCCTGGGTGGGGTGCTGAAGCTTTCTTT.

V and J are TRBV2 and TRBJ2-1, with TRBD2 matching 9 bases. J was trimmed by 7 bases and V by 7 bases; bases with no gene match: 11. The CDR3 loop spans 15 amino acids. Germline CDR1 reads SNHLY; CDR2 reads FYNNEI. The CDR3 sequence: CASTRDAGGPNEQFF. The CDR3 DNA reads TGTGCCAGCACTCGAGACGCGGGGGGGCCAAATGAGCAGTTCTTC.